The TCR beta chain described here comes from a study of T cells in women clearing cervical HPV infection. Looking at the study overall: Cases were women with histologically confirmed HPV16-related CIN3 or worse, including a couple of invasive cancers.

Turning to this clone: The read stops 3 residues short of the end of the CDR3; the missing end is completed from the germline J gene.

TCR beta CDR3 amplified by multiplex PCR from roughly 1,100 ng genomic DNA. Here immunoSEQ multiplex PCR was the method, and the copy in TCRdb shows in-frame clones only, minus some. The table lists tens of thousands of clones. The CDR3 has 13 amino acids. The V gene's germline CDR1 is SEHNR and CDR2 FQNEAQ (reference sequence). The V end was cut by 5 bases, the J end by 3 bases, with 10 bases between. The sequenced sample consisted of blood buffy coat. The chain employs TRBV7-9 and TRBJ1-1, with D possibly TRBD1 on 5 matching bases. The clonotype originates from a woman between 18 and 70 years old with a cervical HPV16 infection that either progressed to CIN3+ or cleared (not recorded which). The covered CDR3 bases are TGTGCCAGCAGCACTGGGGGGGACACTGAA. This translates into CASSTGGDTE. The entire CDR3 is CASSTGGDTEAFF.